One sample yielded the 8 T cell receptor beta chains listed below, sequenced in a study of memory CD4+ T cells and cytomegalovirus serostatus. The sort gate was single viable CD3+CD4+CD8-CD45RO+ cells for memory CD4+ T cells. Clones were sequenced by immunoSEQ multiplex PCR, and TCRdb holds only the in-frame ones, with some missing. The repertoire holds about 56,000 clones, 82% seen once, with over 0.35% in the top ten. Material: memory CD4+ T cells from blood. The receptors here all came from an adult in good health and CMV-seronegative.

The sample holds one count of this clone. This chain links TRBV7-9 with TRBJ1-3; D gene uncertain. V was shortened by 5 bases and J by 4 bases, with 6 bases between the two germline ends. CDR3 length equals 12 residues. Germline-derived CDR1 and CDR2 are SEHNR and FQNEAQ (reference sequence). The CDR3 nucleotides read TGTGCCAGCAGCCAGGCAGGAAACACCATATATTTT. Its translation is CASSQAGNTIYF.

The V call is TRBV6-5, the J call TRBJ1-2, with 7 bases fitting TRBD1. Trimming cost V 6 bases and J 4 bases; bases outside gene matches: 8. Germline CDR1 is MNHEY and CDR2 is SVGAGI. The CDR3 is made up of 14 amino acids. This chain's CDR3 is CASSDQGGRYGYTF. The DNA of the CDR3 is TGTGCCAGCAGCGATCAGGGGGGACGCTATGGCTACACCTTC.

This clone was detected once. The chain links TRBV7-6 to TRBJ2-7; maybe TRBD2 (5 bases). The CDR3 is 15 amino acids. CDR1 and CDR2 from the germline V gene are SGHVS and FNYEAQ. With 1 base removed from V and 3 bases from J, the gap between germline ends came to 13 bases. CDR3 nucleotide sequence: TGTGCCAGCAGCTTAGGAGGACTTCTTGACTACGAGCAGTACTTC. It yields the protein CASSLGGLLDYEQYF.

This rearrangement joins TRBV30 to TRBJ2-7; D not certain. The V and J ends lost 0 bases and 5 bases respectively, with 5 bases between them. This CDR3 spans 11 amino acids. Germline CDR1 and CDR2: GTSNPN and SVGIG (reference sequence). The CDR3 DNA follows: TGTGCCTGGAGTGTAAGGGACGAGCAGTACTTC. It codes for CAWSVRDEQYF.

The sample holds one count of this clone. V and J are TRBV5-6 and TRBJ2-4; 8 bases match TRBD2. After removal of 3 bases from V and 6 bases from J, the junction contained 8 bases not matched to a gene. The CDR3 is 15 residues long. CDR1 is SGHDT and CDR2 is YYEEEE in the germline V gene. The CDR3 is CASSYNWAGGNIQYF. The CDR3 bases are TGTGCCAGCAGCTACAATTGGGCGGGAGGAAACATTCAGTACTTC.

This clone was observed a handful of times. V usage is TRBV9 and J usage is TRBJ1-5; a weak D match, TRBD1 (5 bases). The germline CDR1 and CDR2 sequences are SGDLS and YYNGEE. Trimming stripped 2 bases from V and 7 bases from J, with 10 bases between. The CDR3 consists of 13 residues. The CDR3 reads CASSVDGTQPQHF. The CDR3 coding sequence is TGTGCCAGCAGCGTGGACGGGACGCAGCCCCAGCATTTT.

J is TRBJ1-2 and V is TRBV19; the match to TRBD1 covers 8 bases. Germline values: CDR1 LNHDA, CDR2 SQIVND (reference sequence). This CDR3 has 14 amino acids. J lost 8 bases, V lost 7 bases, and 12 bases had no gene match. The CDR3 is CASNTPGQDIGYTF. CDR3 DNA: TGTGCCAGTAATACTCCGGGACAGGATATCGGCTACACCTTC.

This clone appeared once. The chain employs TRBV7-8 and TRBJ2-3, with a weak D call TRBD2 (7 bases). V shed 7 bases and J shed 7 bases, with 18 bases lying between them. Germline CDR1 SGHVS, CDR2 FQNEAQ. This CDR3 has 14 amino acids. The CDR3 is CASTPGGTDHTQYF. The DNA for the CDR3 is TGTGCCAGCACCCCGGGGGGCACTGATCATACGCAGTATTTT.